These 12 T cell receptor beta chains share one sample of origin, sequenced in a study of T-cell memory formation after mild COVID-19. Each CDR3 protein is one row after TCRdb ran MiXCR on the 5' RACE reads. Among 250,000 to 300,000 distinct CDR3 sequences listed, roughly 17% were seen once. Sequenced: PBMCs or a T cell subset sorted from them (not recorded which). The receptors originated from a man aged 18 to 30 who had mild COVID-19 (a few samples of this study predate the infection). Cell type and time point are not known.

The gene calls are TRBV7-9 and TRBJ1-1; D remains unclear. The V gene lost 10 bases and the J gene lost 0 bases, with 12 bases spanning the gap. Germline CDR1 and CDR2: SEHNR and FQNEAQ (reference sequence). CDR3 length: 13 residues. The CDR3 loop reads CATESILNTEAFF. CDR3 nucleotides: TGTGCCACGGAATCGATTTTGAACACTGAAGCTTTCTTT.

The chain combines TRBV6-5 with TRBJ2-2; D remains ambiguous. The germline gives CDR1 MNHEY, CDR2 SVGAGI. This CDR3 is 14 amino acids long. The germline V and J ends were trimmed by 7 bases and 1 base, with 10 bases remaining between them. The CDR3, as DNA: TGTGCCAGCACGTTCTGGGAGAACACCGGGGAGCTGTTTTTT. Translated, it gives CASTFWENTGELFF.

J is TRBJ2-7 and V is TRBV7-9, with a tentative D call TRBD1 (6 bases). Trimming left V 3 bases short and J 7 bases short, with 16 bases between. From germline, CDR1 is SEHNR and CDR2 FQNEAQ (reference sequence). The CDR3 contains 14 residues. The CDR3 DNA sequence: TGTGCCAGCAGCTTCCTTGACAGGCCACAGGAGCAGTACGTC. As protein: CASSFLDRPQEQYV.

The V call is TRBV4-3, the J call TRBJ2-3; D is possibly TRBD2 (6 bases). The CDR3 covers 14 residues. Trimming shortened V by 0 bases and J by 7 bases, and 11 bases separated the two germline ends. Germline CDR1 is LGHNA and CDR2 is YSLEER. CDR3 residues: CASSQEGGEYTQYF. The CDR3 region has the DNA TGCGCCAGCAGCCAAGAGGGAGGTGAATATACGCAGTATTTT.

This clonotype occurred a few times. The chain couples TRBV20-1 to TRBJ1-2, with unresolved D. The germline V gene encodes CDR1 DFQATT and CDR2 SNEGSKA (reference sequence). Trimming took 7 bases from V and 8 from J, leaving 14 bases between them. The CDR3 contains 11 residues. This chain's CDR3 is CSVAAGVGYTF. CDR3 DNA sequence: TGCAGTGTCGCCGCCGGGGTAGGCTACACCTTC.

J is TRBJ2-7 and V is TRBV24-1, with 8 nucleotides matching TRBD2. The V gene's germline CDR1 is KGHDR and CDR2 SFDVKD. This CDR3 contains 11 residues. Unmatched junction bases numbered 0, after V lost 5 bases and J lost 7 bases. The DNA of the CDR3 is TGTGCCACCAGTGCGGGAGGGGAGCAGTACGTC. Translating it yields CATSAGGEQYV.

The chain employs TRBV11-2 and TRBJ1-2; D is possibly TRBD1 (5 bases). CDR1 and CDR2 (germline): SGHAT, FQNNGV. The CDR3 consists of 13 residues. The V gene lost 6 bases and the J gene lost 5 bases, with 13 bases spanning the gap. Here the CDR3 DNA reads TGTGCCAGCAGGTTAACGACAGCTTATGGCTACACCTTC. As protein: CASRLTTAYGYTF.

This CDR3 is CASSLVRGGNEQFF. CDR3 coding DNA: TGCGCCAGCAGCTTGGTCCGGGGAGGCAATGAGCAGTTCTTC. The J gene is TRBJ2-1, the V gene TRBV5-1; the D gene is possibly TRBD2 (6 bases). The CDR3 has 14 amino acids. The germline V and J ends were trimmed by 0 bases and 6 bases, with 10 bases remaining between them. CDR1 SGHRS and CDR2 YFSETQ come from the germline V gene. Combining the CDR3 with reference TRBV5-1 and TRBJ2-1 gives the whole variable domain KAGVTQTPRYLIKTRGQQVTLSCSPISGHRSVSWYQQTPGQGLQFLFEYFSETQRNKGNFPGRFSGRQFSNSRSEMNVSTLELGDSALYLCASSLVRGGNEQFFGPGTRLTVL.

This chain connects TRBV9 to TRBJ2-3; no definite D call. The V and J ends lost 3 bases and 2 bases respectively, with 10 bases between them. This CDR3 is built from 14 residues. In germline, CDR1 is SGDLS, CDR2 YYNGEE. For the CDR3, the DNA is TGTGCCAGCAGCGCGGATGGGATCACAGATACGCAGTATTTT. Translation gives CASSADGITDTQYF.

Written as DNA, the CDR3 is TGCGCCAGCAGCTCGACAGGGAAGAGGACCGGGGAGCTGTTTTTT. This translates into CASSSTGKRTGELFF. The V gene is TRBV5-1, the J gene TRBJ2-2; 7 positions agree with TRBD1. Germline V lookup: CDR1 SGHRS, CDR2 YFSETQ. The CDR3 is 15 residues long. V shed 3 bases and J 5 bases; nucleotides not matched to a gene: 7.

This clonotype was detected only a few times. The gene calls are TRBV9 and TRBJ2-5; no firm D call. Trimming pared 5 bases from V and 5 bases from J, leaving 10 bases between. The CDR3 has 12 residues. CDR1 is SGDLS, CDR2 YYNGEE, per germline. The CDR3 is CASRGAQETQYF. In nucleotides, the CDR3 is TGTGCCAGCAGGGGCGCGCAGGAGACCCAGTACTTC.

The sample holds a few counts of this clonotype. The chain couples TRBV28 to TRBJ1-6; TRBD1 agrees at 7 bases. Germline values: CDR1 MDHEN, CDR2 SYDVKM. V was pared by 5 bases and J by 7 bases, with 8 bases of the junction left unmatched. The CDR3 is 15 residues long. CDR3 in amino acids: CASSLSGTENSPLHF. The CDR3 DNA is TGTGCCAGCAGTCTCTCCGGGACAGAAAATTCACCCCTCCACTTT.